This record concerns one T cell receptor (beta chain) sequence. The clone's antigen remains unknown. Base qualities are missing; no much larger clone stands one base away. This entry comes from a study of cytomegalovirus exposure and HLA in healthy donors (dated by TCRdb to between 2016 and 2019). Some background on the complete study: According to an earlier analysis of 587 of the donors, about 179 million T cells yielded 90 million to 130 million unique TCR beta sequences and about 300 Gb of sequence data. Around 300 gigabases of sequencing data and 70 million to 100 million unique TCR sequences were included in an early release covering about 700 HLA-typed donors. Of the 398 genotyped donors, about 80% fell in the genetic ancestry cluster associated with self-reported Caucasian donors. The study aimed to test whether signatures of past pathogen exposure could be identified by cataloging public T cell receptors. Using immunosequencing, the study profiled T cell repertoires from 500 to 800 subjects and related those repertoires to cytomegalovirus serostatus. In addition to the first cohort of 666 subjects, a separate validation cohort of about 120 different subjects was used. To predict cytomegalovirus infection status, the study combined high-throughput TCR immunosequencing, statistical association of individual TCRs with disease status, and machine learning. To study patterns of TCR occurrence, a later analysis re-analyzed previously published TCR beta repertoires from around 670 donors and added high-resolution HLA genotyping. Rather than drawing on any new phenotypic data, the later analysis identified candidate immune exposures from TCR beta sequences and the way those sequences occurred across donors. An earlier analysis of about 600 of the donors used high-throughput TCR beta sequencing to judge whether each TCR beta V gene segment behaved as functional or pseudogenic. Alongside the repertoire data, information on donor age, sex, ethnicity and CMV serostatus was compiled. Genome-wide SNP genotypes for about 55% of the roughly 670 donors were used in a later genetic analysis, which treated that subset as a discovery cohort. Every repertoire in the discovery cohort had been generated on one and the same sequencing platform. Both class I and class II loci were covered by HLA typing, at four-digit resolution. The number of typed donors differed by locus: roughly 629-630 for A, B, C, DRB1 and DQB1; roughly 510 for DQA1; 600 to 610 for DPA1; and 400 to 480 for DPB1. Four to six DR-DQ haplotypes were handled as single units for association and clustering, since linkage in the cohort was strong. On average, around 240,000 unique TCR beta nucleotide sequences were sequenced per donor among 398 genotyped donors of the cohort, with 15% to 20% of those sequences being non-productive. Findings and caveats that apply to the study as a whole: Roughly uniform sequencing depth across donors was assumed in presence/absence analyses, although this assumption may not hold. In vitro tests confirmed that a few of the cytomegalovirus-associated TCR beta chains recognize cytomegalovirus antigens. The authors suggested that the approach could potentially be generalized to other disease states and immunological phenotypes. In a later analysis, HLA-associated TCR beta chains showed more clonal expansion and lower generation probabilities than non-associated chains that were equally common. A later analysis associated about 17,000 TCR beta sequences with specific HLA alleles at a false discovery rate of 0.05. A later genetic analysis associated a missense DCLRE1C variant with V-gene and J-gene trimming of TCR beta chains, and an independent cohort replicated the association. When HLA alleles, especially DR and DQ, strongly co-occurred, attributing TCR associations to individual alleles was difficult. Broadly in line with IMGT annotations, most TCR beta V segments showed up in productive rearrangements about 87% or about 30% of the time in an earlier analysis of 587 of the donors. A cluster of highly shared sequence variants was judged likely to be a technical artifact of the sequencing pipeline. A later analysis reported that several top co-occurrence clusters appeared linked to parvovirus B19, influenza, CMV and Epstein-Barr virus. Most CMV-associated TCR beta chains appeared to be HLA-restricted in a later analysis, and the HLA associations seemed to be driven largely by CMV exposure. The classifier was reported to diagnose cytomegalovirus status with high specificity and sensitivity in both the original and validation cohorts. A further reported finding was that TCR beta sequences accurately predicted the HLA-A and HLA-B alleles for most subjects in the first cohort. CMV serostatus was the only immune exposure information available for the cohort. The study gave a list of some 150 TCR beta chains associated with cytomegalovirus. Because counts were too low, under 20 rarely observed V segments, including chromosome 9 orphons, were left out of the earlier analysis of 500 to 650 of the donors. According to a later genetic analysis, donors in an Asian-associated ancestry cluster had fewer N-insertions in productive TCRs than the approximately 650-donor mean. Only TCR beta chains were sequenced in this cohort, and the absence of alpha or paired-chain data limited detectable features. Because some donors lacked HLA typing at each locus, the association tests relied only on the typed subset. Across donors, most TCR sequences were observed very rarely, whereas some public TCRs were present in many individuals. Linkage disequilibrium might explain the correlated functional status among segregating V segments, but an unknown experimental factor could not be ruled out. The 87-base-pair reads could not distinguish some IMGT-functional V segments, including TRBV6-2 and TRBV6-3, so those segments were excluded. According to a later analysis, TCR association rates differed among HLA loci, with DRB1 alleles showing the most associated TCRs and HLA-C alleles showing the fewest.

V has 5 bases trimmed and J has 4 bases trimmed; junction bases matching no gene number 3. CDR1 MNHEY and CDR2 SMNVEV are derived from the germline V gene (reference sequence). Its CDR3 holds 15 amino acids, cysteine through phenylalanine. Kept here is only the CDR3 DNA, which spans 45 bases and is read in frame from base 1. Library preparation was by the immunoSEQ multiplex PCR assay. For the multiplex PCR, a mixture combining 60 forward primers for TCR Vbeta segments and 13 reverse primers for TCR Jbeta segments was used. The CDR3 region of rearranged TCR beta genes was amplified from genomic DNA with a multiplex PCR assay. The Illumina HiSeq System was used to sequence the amplified TCR beta libraries as 87-base-pair reads. From the authors' description of their analysis: A later analysis counted about 80 million unique TCR beta chains across the 550 to 750 repertoires, and 9 million to 14 million of these chains were shared by at least two donors. A nearest-neighbor algorithm error-corrected the raw reads and collapsed the reads into unique sequences, merging closely related sequences to remove PCR and sequencing errors. Alignment of CDR3 sequences to IMGT reference sequences was used to assign V, D and J gene segments. For a sequence to be retained, a match of at least six nucleotides to both a V gene segment and a J gene segment was required. Rearrangements were called productive when the CDR3 lacked stop codons and stayed in frame with V and J; all others were non-productive. CDR3 was defined by IMGT convention, running from the second conserved V-encoded cysteine to the conserved J-encoded phenylalanine. The earlier analysis of about 610 of the donors excluded any sequence lacking an unambiguous match to a single V gene segment. An earlier analysis of some 500 of the donors classified V segments as functional when productive rearrangements were above 56.7% and as segregating when the standard deviation between donors was above 5%. To diagnose cytomegalovirus status from the catalog of TCR beta chain sequences, a statistical classification framework was built. In a later analysis, TCR nucleotide sequences were compared against IMGT/GENE-DB human TR gene sequences so that V and J genes could be assigned. A later analysis assigned CDR3 sequences and most-parsimonious VDJ recombination scenarios with the TCRdist pipeline. In a later analysis, each TCR beta chain was defined by its CDR3 amino acid sequence together with its V-gene family, and reads without a unique V-gene family were excluded. As a way to deal with suspected cross-contamination and a sequencing artifact, a later analysis dropped more than 500 nucleotide sequences that were highly shared and had low generation probability. For each public chain, a later analysis derived a clonal expansion index from normalized ranks of inferred template counts within each repertoire. A later analysis computed generation probabilities with a VDJ recombination model fitted to out-of-frame rearrangements, and checked the results against IGoR. Hypergeometric tests were used in a later analysis to score TCR-TCR, TCR-HLA and TCR-CMV co-occurrence, with a repertoire-size bias correction applied to the TCR pairs. To estimate false discovery rates, a later analysis permuted the HLA or CMV assignments 20 times. A later analysis grouped co-occurring TCRs with DBSCAN, adding TCRdist sequence similarity when clustering within HLA-allele-positive subsets. Repertoires with fewer than 30,000 or more than 120,000 public chains were left out of co-occurrence clustering, as were about 5 repertoires with anomalous nucleotide sharing. TCRdb took this table from immuneACCESS and kept in-frame rearrangements with V and J called. Such tables lack part of the clones; where checked against another copy, unresolved V genes explain under half of the gap, and the rest is unexplained. Clone size and the V and J calls come from that table; the DNA yielded D and trimming. The sample table shows over 150,000 clones, and 79% are seen once. The leading ten clones occupy roughly 1.5% of the sample.

The cohort comprised several hundred healthy bone marrow donors. At the time of sampling, all cohort members were nominally healthy, though unrecorded immune exposures were likely present. The donor tested CMV seropositive and was one of the 289 seropositive cohort members. Each donor provided a peripheral blood sample, and peripheral blood mononuclear cells were used for TCR beta sequencing. Genomic DNA extraction from the blood cell samples was performed with the Qiagen DNeasy Blood Extraction Kit. This clonotype originated in a girl aged 5 to 17 in good health and CMV-seropositive. The chain is encoded by TRBV27 joined to TRBJ2-5; TRBD2 fits 14 bases in the junction. The sample was PBMCs. The DNA sequence reads TGTGCCAGCAGTGACGGGACTAGCGGGGGAGAGACCCAGTACTTC. Its amino acids are CASSDGTSGGETQYF.